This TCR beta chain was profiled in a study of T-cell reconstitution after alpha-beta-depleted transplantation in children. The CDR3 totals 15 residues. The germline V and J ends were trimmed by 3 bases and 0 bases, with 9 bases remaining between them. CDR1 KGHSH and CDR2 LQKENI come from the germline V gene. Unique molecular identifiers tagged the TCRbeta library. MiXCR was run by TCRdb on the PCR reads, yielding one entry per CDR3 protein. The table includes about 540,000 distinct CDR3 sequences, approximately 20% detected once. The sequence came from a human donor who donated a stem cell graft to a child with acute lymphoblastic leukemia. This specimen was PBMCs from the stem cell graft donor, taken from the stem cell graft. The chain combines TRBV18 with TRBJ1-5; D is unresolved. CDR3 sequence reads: CASSPDGYSNQPQHF. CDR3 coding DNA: TGTGCCAGCTCACCGGACGGCTATAGCAATCAGCCCCAGCATTTT. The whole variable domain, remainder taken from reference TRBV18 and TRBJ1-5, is NAGVMQNPRHLVRRRGQEARLRCSPMKGHSHVYWYRQLPEEGLKFMVYLQKENIIDESGMPKERFSAEFPKEGPSILRIQQVVRGDSAAYFCASSPDGYSNQPQHFGDGTRLSIL.